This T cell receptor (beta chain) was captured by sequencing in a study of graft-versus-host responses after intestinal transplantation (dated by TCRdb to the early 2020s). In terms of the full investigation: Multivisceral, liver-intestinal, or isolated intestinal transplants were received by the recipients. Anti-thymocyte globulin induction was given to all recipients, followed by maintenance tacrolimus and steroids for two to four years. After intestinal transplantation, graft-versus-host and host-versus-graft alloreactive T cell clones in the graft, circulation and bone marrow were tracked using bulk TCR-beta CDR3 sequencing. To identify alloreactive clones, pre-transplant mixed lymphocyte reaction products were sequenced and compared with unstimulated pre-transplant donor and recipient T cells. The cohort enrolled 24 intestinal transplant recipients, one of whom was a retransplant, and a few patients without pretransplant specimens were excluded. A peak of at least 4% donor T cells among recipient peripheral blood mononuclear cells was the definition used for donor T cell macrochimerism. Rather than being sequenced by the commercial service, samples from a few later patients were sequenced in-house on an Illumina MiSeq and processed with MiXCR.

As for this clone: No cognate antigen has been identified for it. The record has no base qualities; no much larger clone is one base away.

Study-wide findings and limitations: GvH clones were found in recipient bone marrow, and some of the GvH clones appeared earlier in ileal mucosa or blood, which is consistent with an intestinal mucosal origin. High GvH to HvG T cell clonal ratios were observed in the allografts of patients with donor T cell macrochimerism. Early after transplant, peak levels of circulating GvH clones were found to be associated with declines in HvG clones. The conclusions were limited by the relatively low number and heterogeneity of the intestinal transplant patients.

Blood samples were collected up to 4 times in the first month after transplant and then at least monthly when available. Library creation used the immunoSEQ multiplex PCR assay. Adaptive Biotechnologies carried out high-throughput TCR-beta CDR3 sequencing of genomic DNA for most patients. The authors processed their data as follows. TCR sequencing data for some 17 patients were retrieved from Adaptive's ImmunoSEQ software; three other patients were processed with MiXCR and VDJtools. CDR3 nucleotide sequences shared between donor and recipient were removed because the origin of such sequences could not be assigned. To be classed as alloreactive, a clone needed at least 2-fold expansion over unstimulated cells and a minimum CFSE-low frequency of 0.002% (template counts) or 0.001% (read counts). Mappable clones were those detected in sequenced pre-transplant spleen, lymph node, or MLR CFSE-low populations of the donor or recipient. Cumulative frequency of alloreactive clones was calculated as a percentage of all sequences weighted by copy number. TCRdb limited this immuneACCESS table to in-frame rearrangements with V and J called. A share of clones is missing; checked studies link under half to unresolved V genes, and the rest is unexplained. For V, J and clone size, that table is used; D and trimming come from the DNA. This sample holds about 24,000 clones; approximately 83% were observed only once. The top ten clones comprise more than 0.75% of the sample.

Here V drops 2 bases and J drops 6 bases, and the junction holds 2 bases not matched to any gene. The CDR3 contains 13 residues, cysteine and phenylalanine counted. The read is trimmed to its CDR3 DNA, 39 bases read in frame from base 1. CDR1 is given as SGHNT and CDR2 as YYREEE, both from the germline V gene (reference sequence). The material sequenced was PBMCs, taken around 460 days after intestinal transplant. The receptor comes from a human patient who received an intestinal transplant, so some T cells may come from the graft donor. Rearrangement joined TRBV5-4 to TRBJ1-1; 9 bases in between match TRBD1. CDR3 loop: CASSLQGAPEAFF. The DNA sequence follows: TGTGCCAGCAGCTTACAGGGGGCCCCTGAAGCTTTCTTT.